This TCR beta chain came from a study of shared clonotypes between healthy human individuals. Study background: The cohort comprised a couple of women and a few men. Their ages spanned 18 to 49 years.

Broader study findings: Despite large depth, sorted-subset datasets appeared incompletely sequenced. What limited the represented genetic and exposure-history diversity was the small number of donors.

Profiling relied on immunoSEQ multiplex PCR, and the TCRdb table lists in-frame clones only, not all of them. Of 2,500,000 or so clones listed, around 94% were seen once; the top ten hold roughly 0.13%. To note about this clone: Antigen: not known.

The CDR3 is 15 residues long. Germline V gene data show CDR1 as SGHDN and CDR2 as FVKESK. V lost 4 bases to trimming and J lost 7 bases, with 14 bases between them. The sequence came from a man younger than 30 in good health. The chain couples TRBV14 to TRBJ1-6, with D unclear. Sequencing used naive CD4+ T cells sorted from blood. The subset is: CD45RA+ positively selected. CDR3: CASSLLGSKNSPLHF. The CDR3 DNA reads TGTGCCAGCAGCCTACTAGGTAGTAAGAATTCACCCCTCCACTTT.